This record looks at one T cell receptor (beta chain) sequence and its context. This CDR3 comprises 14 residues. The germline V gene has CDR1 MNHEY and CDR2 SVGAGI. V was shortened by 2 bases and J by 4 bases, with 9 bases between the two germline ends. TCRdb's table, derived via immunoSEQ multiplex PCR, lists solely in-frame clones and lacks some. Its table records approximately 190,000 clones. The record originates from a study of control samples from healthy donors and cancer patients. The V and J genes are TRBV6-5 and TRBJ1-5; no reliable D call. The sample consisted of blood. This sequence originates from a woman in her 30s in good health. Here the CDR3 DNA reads TGTGCCAGCAGTTACGGTATGGTTAATCAGCCCCAGCATTTT. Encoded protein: CASSYGMVNQPQHF.